The rows below give T cell receptor beta chains drawn from one sample of a study of blood T cell repertoires in COVID-19. Assay: immunoSEQ multiplex PCR; the TCRdb copy retains only in-frame clones and omits some. The sample has 90,000 to 150,000 clones, about 85% seen once. The sample consisted of peripheral blood. The receptors shown here come from a man older than 75 with acute or convalescent COVID-19. Both conserved end residues are part of each CDR3. A D gene is named only where the DNA matches it firmly. Size tells how often a clone was seen (once, few, many) or the class of an expanded clone, and some rows leave it out.

D gene: -; V gene: TRBV29-1; J gene: TRBJ2-7; clone size: -; CDR3 DNA: TGCAGCGTTGAAGTTCTCAGGGAGGAGGGTCAGCAGTACTTC; CDR3 protein: CSVEVLREEGQQYF
D gene: TRBD1; V gene: TRBV3-1/TRBV3-2; J gene: TRBJ1-4; clone size: -; CDR3 DNA: TGTGCCAGCAGCCAGAAGAACGACAGGGGGATTTACGAAAAACTGTTTTTT; CDR3 protein: CASSQKNDRGIYEKLFF
D gene: -; V gene: TRBV5-4; J gene: TRBJ2-1; clone size: -; CDR3 DNA: TGTGCCAGCAGCGCACGGGTCCCAAACAATGAGCAGTTCTTC; CDR3 protein: CASSARVPNNEQFF
D gene: -; V gene: TRBV5-1; J gene: TRBJ1-2; clone size: few; CDR3 DNA: TGCGCCAGCAGGTTACAGGTGGAGGGCTACACCTTC; CDR3 protein: CASRLQVEGYTF
D gene: -; V gene: TRBV3-1/TRBV3-2; J gene: TRBJ1-4; clone size: -; CDR3 DNA: TGTGCCAGCAGCCAAGCCGCCCAGTCTAATGAAAAACTGTTTTTT; CDR3 protein: CASSQAAQSNEKLFF
D gene: -; V gene: TRBV6-4; J gene: TRBJ1-2; clone size: -; CDR3 DNA: TGTGCCAGCACCCAGCGGGGGGATGGCTACACCTTC; CDR3 protein: CASTQRGDGYTF
D gene: -; V gene: TRBV10-3; J gene: TRBJ1-1; clone size: few; CDR3 DNA: TGTGCCATCAGTTCTCAGGTATTCGTCGGCACTGAAGCTTTCTTT; CDR3 protein: CAISSQVFVGTEAFF
D gene: TRBD2; V gene: TRBV3-1/TRBV3-2; J gene: TRBJ2-1; clone size: -; CDR3 DNA: TGTGCCAGCAGCCCCATCCCTAGCGGACCTTACAATGAGCAGTTCTTC; CDR3 protein: CASSPIPSGPYNEQFF
D gene: TRBD1; V gene: TRBV5-1; J gene: TRBJ1-2; clone size: -; CDR3 DNA: TGCGCCAGCAGCTTACCCCTTCCGGGACAGGGGGCCGAAGGCTACACCTTC; CDR3 protein: CASSLPLPGQGAEGYTF
D gene: -; V gene: TRBV28; J gene: TRBJ1-2; clone size: -; CDR3 DNA: TGTGCCAGCAGTTTGGAGATGGACTATGGCTACACCTTC; CDR3 protein: CASSLEMDYGYTF
D gene: TRBD1; V gene: TRBV7-2; J gene: TRBJ1-5; clone size: -; CDR3 DNA: TGTGCCAGCAGCCTTAGACACAGGGGGCTTCAGCCCCAGCATTTT; CDR3 protein: CASSLRHRGLQPQHF
D gene: -; V gene: TRBV6-2/TRBV6-3; J gene: TRBJ2-7; clone size: -; CDR3 DNA: TGTGCCAGCAGTTATCCGCGGACAAGTGGCTACGAGCAGTACTTC; CDR3 protein: CASSYPRTSGYEQYF
D gene: -; V gene: TRBV24-1; J gene: TRBJ2-3; clone size: -; CDR3 DNA: TGTGCCACCAGTGACAGGGCTGCAGATACGCAGTATTTT; CDR3 protein: CATSDRAADTQYF
D gene: -; V gene: TRBV7-9; J gene: TRBJ1-2; clone size: -; CDR3 DNA: TGTGCCAGCGGGGCCACGGTGGGCTATGGAGGCTACACCTTC; CDR3 protein: CASGATVGYGGYTF
D gene: TRBD1; V gene: TRBV5-1; J gene: TRBJ1-2; clone size: -; CDR3 DNA: TGCGCCAGCAAAGCAGGGACAGGGACCTCGGGTGGCTACACCTTC; CDR3 protein: CASKAGTGTSGGYTF
D gene: -; V gene: TRBV30; J gene: TRBJ1-2; clone size: -; CDR3 DNA: TGTGCTGCCACCGGGGGGCGGGGGTATGGCTACACCTTC; CDR3 protein: CAATGGRGYGYTF
D gene: -; V gene: TRBV4-1; J gene: TRBJ1-2; clone size: -; CDR3 DNA: TGCGCCAGCAGCCAACCCCTAGGGGCGGGGGGCTACACCTTC; CDR3 protein: CASSQPLGAGGYTF
D gene: -; V gene: TRBV27; J gene: TRBJ1-2; clone size: -; CDR3 DNA: TGTGCCAGCAGTTTATTTGCCCTGCCCCAAGCAAACTATGGCTACACCTTC; CDR3 protein: CASSLFALPQANYGYTF
D gene: -; V gene: TRBV12-3/TRBV12-4; J gene: TRBJ1-2; clone size: once; CDR3 DNA: TGTGCCAGCACTTGGGGGGGGCTTGGCTACACCTTC; CDR3 protein: CASTWGGLGYTF
D gene: TRBD1; V gene: TRBV5-1; J gene: TRBJ1-1; clone size: -; CDR3 DNA: TGCGCCAGCAGCCCCGAATCGACAGGGCTTAAAGCTTTCTTT; CDR3 protein: CASSPESTGLKAFF
D gene: TRBD1; V gene: TRBV5-5; J gene: TRBJ2-7; clone size: once; CDR3 DNA: TGTGCCAGCAGCCGGGCGGACAGGGGCCTTCAGGAGCAGTACTTC; CDR3 protein: CASSRADRGLQEQYF
D gene: TRBD1; V gene: TRBV25-1; J gene: TRBJ2-5; clone size: -; CDR3 DNA: TGTGCCAGCAGTGGTTACAGGGGGCAAGAGACCCAGTACTTC; CDR3 protein: CASSGYRGQETQYF
D gene: -; V gene: TRBV14; J gene: TRBJ1-1; clone size: -; CDR3 DNA: TGTGCCAGCAGCCAAGTACTCTGGCAGGGGAACACTGAAGCTTTCTTT; CDR3 protein: CASSQVLWQGNTEAFF
D gene: -; V gene: TRBV4-2; J gene: TRBJ2-7; clone size: -; CDR3 DNA: TGTGCCAGCAGCCAAGAATTGTCGGGGGAACACGAGCAGTACTTC; CDR3 protein: CASSQELSGEHEQYF
D gene: -; V gene: TRBV19; J gene: TRBJ1-6; clone size: -; CDR3 DNA: TGTGCCAGTAGTCTGAGCTCCTATAATTCACCCCTCCACTTT; CDR3 protein: CASSLSSYNSPLHF
D gene: -; V gene: TRBV11-2; J gene: TRBJ1-1; clone size: -; CDR3 DNA: TGTGCCAGCAGCTTAAGCGGGGCGCGGAACACTGAAGCTTTCTTT; CDR3 protein: CASSLSGARNTEAFF
D gene: -; V gene: TRBV27; J gene: TRBJ1-2; clone size: few; CDR3 DNA: TGTGCCAGCAGCCTTACAGGGCCCGGCTACACCTTC; CDR3 protein: CASSLTGPGYTF
D gene: TRBD2; V gene: TRBV28; J gene: TRBJ2-7; clone size: once; CDR3 DNA: TGTGCCAGCGGGGGGGTCGGCCTCTCCTACGAGCAGTACTTC; CDR3 protein: CASGGVGLSYEQYF
D gene: -; V gene: TRBV5-1; J gene: TRBJ2-7; clone size: -; CDR3 DNA: TGCGCCAGCAGCTTGGTTTCGAGCTCCTACGAGCAGTACTTC; CDR3 protein: CASSLVSSSYEQYF
D gene: TRBD2; V gene: TRBV9; J gene: TRBJ2-2; clone size: -; CDR3 DNA: TGTGCCAGCAGCTGGACTAGCGGCACCGGGGAGCTGTTTTTT; CDR3 protein: CASSWTSGTGELFF
D gene: -; V gene: TRBV27; J gene: TRBJ1-4; clone size: once; CDR3 DNA: TGTGCCAGTGGGGGGGGACCCACCGCAACTAATGAAAAACTGTTTTTT; CDR3 protein: CASGGGPTATNEKLFF
D gene: -; V gene: TRBV7-9; J gene: TRBJ1-1; clone size: few; CDR3 DNA: TGTGCCAGCAGCATTGCTGCGGTGAACACTGAAGCTTTCTTT; CDR3 protein: CASSIAAVNTEAFF
D gene: TRBD2; V gene: TRBV7-2; J gene: TRBJ2-2; clone size: -; CDR3 DNA: TGTGCCAGCAGCAAGACTAGCGGGAGGGCCACCGGGGAGCTGTTTTTT; CDR3 protein: CASSKTSGRATGELFF
D gene: -; V gene: TRBV20-1; J gene: TRBJ2-7; clone size: -; CDR3 DNA: TGCAGTGCTAGTTTGAGCTCCTACGAGCAGTACTTC; CDR3 protein: CSASLSSYEQYF
D gene: -; V gene: TRBV28; J gene: TRBJ1-5; clone size: -; CDR3 DNA: TGTGCCAGCAGTTTTAGACATTTCAATCAGCCCCAGCATTTT; CDR3 protein: CASSFRHFNQPQHF
D gene: -; V gene: TRBV4-2; J gene: TRBJ2-3; clone size: -; CDR3 DNA: TGTGCCAGCAGCCACCTTAGCGGTCCTAGCACAGATACGCAGTATTTT; CDR3 protein: CASSHLSGPSTDTQYF
D gene: -; V gene: TRBV30; J gene: TRBJ1-4; clone size: -; CDR3 DNA: TGTGCCTGGAGTGTAACGAGGCTCGGGGGAAATGAAAAACTGTTTTTT; CDR3 protein: CAWSVTRLGGNEKLFF
D gene: -; V gene: TRBV5-1; J gene: TRBJ2-7; clone size: -; CDR3 DNA: TGCGCCAGCAGCTTGCGTTTGCCCGGAGTTGACTACGAGCAGTACTTC; CDR3 protein: CASSLRLPGVDYEQYF
D gene: -; V gene: TRBV3-1/TRBV3-2; J gene: TRBJ1-1; clone size: -; CDR3 DNA: TGTGCCAGCAGCTCAAGGGCAGGGATGAACACTGAAGCTTTCTTT; CDR3 protein: CASSSRAGMNTEAFF
D gene: -; V gene: TRBV5-4; J gene: TRBJ2-7; clone size: -; CDR3 DNA: TGTGCCAGCAGCCAATTCGCGGGCGAGCAGTACTTC; CDR3 protein: CASSQFAGEQYF
D gene: TRBD1; V gene: TRBV7-2; J gene: TRBJ1-5; clone size: -; CDR3 DNA: TGTGCCAGCAGCCCGACAGGGGTTGGCAATCAGCCCCAGCATTTT; CDR3 protein: CASSPTGVGNQPQHF
D gene: -; V gene: TRBV15; J gene: TRBJ2-3; clone size: -; CDR3 DNA: TGTGCCACCAGCAGAGATCAGGGCCCCACAGATACGCAGTATTTT; CDR3 protein: CATSRDQGPTDTQYF
D gene: -; V gene: TRBV28; J gene: TRBJ1-2; clone size: -; CDR3 DNA: TGTGCCAGCAGGATTTTCGGCTATGGCTACACCTTC; CDR3 protein: CASRIFGYGYTF
D gene: -; V gene: TRBV30; J gene: TRBJ1-5; clone size: -; CDR3 DNA: TGTGCCTGGAGCAGGGGCAAACGTCAGCCCCAGCATTTT; CDR3 protein: CAWSRGKRQPQHF
D gene: -; V gene: TRBV3-1/TRBV3-2; J gene: TRBJ1-2; clone size: -; CDR3 DNA: TGTGCCAGCAGCCAAGAAAAGGGAAAGGGAGAAACCTTC; CDR3 protein: CASSQEKGKGETF
D gene: TRBD1; V gene: TRBV7-8; J gene: TRBJ1-5; clone size: -; CDR3 DNA: TGTGCCAGCAGCTTAGCCGACAGGGTAGGGCAGCCCCAGCATTTT; CDR3 protein: CASSLADRVGQPQHF
D gene: -; V gene: TRBV10-1; J gene: TRBJ1-1; clone size: -; CDR3 DNA: TGCGCCAGCAGTGATCCCACAGGGTCGGGGGAAGCTTTCTTT; CDR3 protein: CASSDPTGSGEAFF
D gene: -; V gene: TRBV7-2; J gene: TRBJ1-1; clone size: -; CDR3 DNA: TGTGCCAGCATCCCGGCCGACATGAACACTGAAGCTTTCTTT; CDR3 protein: CASIPADMNTEAFF
D gene: -; V gene: TRBV6-2/TRBV6-3; J gene: TRBJ2-5; clone size: -; CDR3 DNA: TGTGCCAGCAACCCGGGACTCCAGCTCGGGACCCAGTACTTC; CDR3 protein: CASNPGLQLGTQYF
D gene: -; V gene: TRBV2; J gene: TRBJ2-3; clone size: -; CDR3 DNA: TGTGCCAGCAGCGCATCGGGTACGCAGTATTTT; CDR3 protein: CASSASGTQYF
D gene: TRBD2; V gene: TRBV5-1; J gene: TRBJ2-5; clone size: -; CDR3 DNA: TGCGCCAGCAGCTCGACTAGCGGAGAGACCCAGTACTTC; CDR3 protein: CASSSTSGETQYF
D gene: -; V gene: TRBV15; J gene: TRBJ1-1; clone size: few; CDR3 DNA: TGTGCCACCAGCAGAGACCGGGACGGGGGTAGAGCTTTCTTT; CDR3 protein: CATSRDRDGGRAFF
D gene: -; V gene: TRBV11-2; J gene: TRBJ1-6; clone size: -; CDR3 DNA: TGTGCCAGCAGCTTACTGAGCTCCTATAATTCACCCCTCCACTTT; CDR3 protein: CASSLLSSYNSPLHF
D gene: TRBD1; V gene: TRBV6-5; J gene: TRBJ2-1; clone size: -; CDR3 DNA: TGTGCCAGCACCGGACGGGGACAGGGAAACAATGAGCAGTTCTTC; CDR3 protein: CASTGRGQGNNEQFF
D gene: -; V gene: TRBV27; J gene: TRBJ1-1; clone size: -; CDR3 DNA: TGTGCCAGCTCATCCCCCGCCGGGAACACTGAAGCTTTCTTT; CDR3 protein: CASSSPAGNTEAFF
D gene: -; V gene: TRBV6-5; J gene: TRBJ1-3; clone size: few; CDR3 DNA: TGTGCCAGCGGGGCGAGGGGAAACACCATATATTTT; CDR3 protein: CASGARGNTIYF
D gene: -; V gene: TRBV5-4; J gene: TRBJ1-1; clone size: -; CDR3 DNA: TGTGCCAGCAGCTCAAGACAGGCATTAGGGGCTTTCTTT; CDR3 protein: CASSSRQALGAFF
D gene: -; V gene: TRBV3-1/TRBV3-2; J gene: TRBJ2-3; clone size: -; CDR3 DNA: TGTGCCAGCAGCCAAGTAAAAGATACGCAGTATTTT; CDR3 protein: CASSQVKDTQYF